Listed here are 27 T cell receptor beta chains from one sample, sequenced in a study of T cell changes during pregnancy in multiple sclerosis (dated by TCRdb to 2018 to 2020). The library came from the immunoSEQ multiplex PCR assay. TCRdb obtained this table from immuneACCESS and retained in-frame rearrangements with V and J assigned. These tables miss some clones; where compared with another copy, unresolved V genes account for less than half of the shortfall, and the remainder is unexplained. In all, the sample holds 38,000 or so clones, and roughly 91% of those were seen once. Together, the top ten hold about 7.8% of the sample. This material consisted of CD8+ T cells from peripheral blood mononuclear cells, taken before pregnancy. The receptor source for this set is a female donor with multiple sclerosis, enrolled in a pregnancy study.

V usage is TRBV28 and J usage is TRBJ2-7; tentatively, D is TRBD2 (6 bases). This CDR3 comprises 13 residues. Germline-derived CDR1 and CDR2 are MDHEN and SYDVKM. V shed 4 bases and J shed 0 bases, with 7 bases lying between them. The CDR3 region has the DNA TGTGCCAGCAGTTCCGGGAGCTCCTACGAGCAGTACTTC. It yields the protein CASSSGSSYEQYF.

The genes are TRBV27 and TRBJ2-7, with TRBD1 identical over 10 bases. With 0 bases clipped from V and 2 bases from J, the junction kept 7 bases outside the gene matches. Germline CDR1 is MNHEY and CDR2 is SMNVEV (reference sequence). The CDR3 covers 17 residues. DNA for the CDR3: TGTGCCAGCAGTTTATCAACGACAGGGGGCGCCCCCTACGAGCAGTACTTC. This encodes CASSLSTTGGAPYEQYF.

V and J are TRBV27 and TRBJ2-5, with a possible D match to TRBD1 (6 bases). CDR3 length: 14 residues. Germline V gene lookup returns CDR1 MNHEY and CDR2 SMNVEV (reference sequence). Trimming left V 4 bases short and J 1 base short, with 10 bases between. CDR3 sequence reads: CASSSLDSQETQYF. CDR3 nucleotides: TGTGCCAGCAGTTCCCTGGACAGCCAAGAGACCCAGTACTTC.

The DNA for the CDR3 is TGTGCCAGCAGCGGCAGCGGGAGCGGTATCACAGATACGCAGTATTTT. Its translation is CASSGSGSGITDTQYF. The rearrangement links TRBV9 to TRBJ2-3; 8 nucleotides agree with TRBD2. Losses at the gene ends were 3 bases for V and 2 bases for J; bases not matched to a gene: 8. The CDR3 runs to 16 residues. Germline assignment: CDR1 SGDLS and CDR2 YYNGEE.

A note on this clone: A junction boundary mismatches the germline segment, possibly from a read error. V usage is TRBV7-9 and J usage is TRBJ2-5; TRBD1 matches at 8 bases. The CDR3 consists of 13 residues. Germline V CDR1 and CDR2: SEHNR, FQNEAQ (reference sequence). CDR3 amino acids: CASSLRLRDRKDF. The CDR3, as DNA: TGTGCCAGCAGCTTACGACTCCGGGACAGGAAGGACTTC.

V is TRBV5-5 and J is TRBJ2-7; the D gene is possibly TRBD1 (5 bases). V lost 4 bases and J 2 bases, leaving 19 bases between the germline ends. CDR3 length: 16 residues. Germline-derived CDR1 and CDR2 are SGHKS and YYEKEE (reference sequence). CDR3 in amino acids: CASSHARAGNTYEQYF. CDR3 nucleotide sequence: TGTGCCAGCAGCCATGCTCGGGCAGGGAATACCTACGAGCAGTACTTC. The full variable domain, rest sourced from reference TRBV5-5 and TRBJ2-7, is DAGVTQSPTHLIKTRGQQVTLRCSPISGHKSVSWYQQVLGQGPQFIFQYYEKEERGRGNFPDRFSARQFPNYSSELNVNALLLGDSALYLCASSHARAGNTYEQYFGPGTRLTVT.

The chain couples TRBV19 to TRBJ2-7; D is uncertain. Germline V gene data show CDR1 as LNHDA and CDR2 as SQIVND (reference sequence). CDR3 length: 14 amino acids. The V end lost 5 bases, the J end lost 4 bases, and 15 bases lay between the germline ends. The CDR3 bases are TGTGCCAGTAGTTCCGGATTTACGGGTTACGAGCAGTACTTC. Its translation is CASSSGFTGYEQYF.

The V call is TRBV4-1, the J call TRBJ2-5, with D possibly TRBD2 on 5 matching bases. The J call is in doubt because the DNA end fits TRBJ2-7 better. The CDR3 is 15 residues long. Per germline, CDR1 MGHRA and CDR2 YSYEKL. Written as DNA, the CDR3 is TGCGCCAGCAGCCTGGAGGCACGGAGCTCCTACGAGCAGTACTTC. Protein sequence: CASSLEARSSYEQYF.

A few counts support this clone. V gene TRBV2 combines with J gene TRBJ2-1; 7 bases are a match to TRBD2. Germline V gene sequence: CDR1 SNHLY, CDR2 FYNNEI. CDR3 length: 16 residues. V shed 6 bases and J 3 bases; nucleotides not matched to a gene: 11. This CDR3 reads CASRGPGTTSYNEQFF. As DNA, the CDR3 is TGTGCCAGCAGAGGACCCGGGACTACAAGCTACAATGAGCAGTTCTTC.

The gene calls are TRBV7-9 and TRBJ2-3; 10 bases map to TRBD1. Trimming took 5 bases from V and 4 from J; bases not matched to a gene: 6. Germline loops: CDR1 SEHNR, CDR2 FQNEAQ (reference sequence). The CDR3 totals 15 residues. The CDR3 spells CASSLTTGGADTQYF. The CDR3 region has the DNA TGTGCCAGCAGCCTAACGACAGGGGGCGCAGATACGCAGTATTTT.

The chain links TRBV9 to TRBJ2-1, with unresolved D. The ends were cut back, 0 bases at V and 10 bases at J, with 11 bases in the middle. There are 13 residues in the CDR3. Germline lookup yields CDR1 SGDLS and CDR2 YYNGEE. This chain's CDR3 is CASSVAFSEEQFF. For the CDR3, the DNA is TGTGCCAGCAGCGTAGCTTTTAGTGAAGAGCAGTTCTTC. Drawing the rest from reference TRBV9 and TRBJ2-1, the complete variable domain is DSGVTQTPKHLITATGQRVTLRCSPRSGDLSVYWYQQSLDQGLQFLIQYYNGEERAKGNILERFSAQQFPDLHSELNLSSLELGDSALYFCASSVAFSEEQFFGPGTRLTVL.

The CDR3: CASSVFGGGNEQYF. In nucleotides, the CDR3 is TGTGCCAGCAGCGTCTTTGGGGGGGGGAACGAGCAGTACTTC. The chain recombines TRBV9 with TRBJ2-7; 7 nucleotides match TRBD2. This CDR3 is built from 14 residues. In germline, CDR1 is SGDLS, CDR2 YYNGEE. V shed 2 bases, J shed 5 bases, and the junction held 7 bases outside the gene matches.

This clone was counted once. The chain has TRBV9 and TRBJ1-5; D not certain. CDR1 and CDR2 (germline): SGDLS, YYNGEE. Trimming shortened V by 4 bases and J by 1 base, and 9 bases separated the two germline ends. The CDR3 extends over 14 amino acids. CDR3 in DNA: TGTGCCAGCAGCCGAGGTGACAGCAATCAGCCCCAGCATTTT. Protein product: CASSRGDSNQPQHF.

The J gene is TRBJ2-7, the V gene TRBV5-4; TRBD2 might be the D (6 bases). The CDR3 has 14 residues. Trimming stripped 1 base from V and 0 bases from J, with 8 bases between. The germline V gene has CDR1 SGHNT and CDR2 YYREEE (reference sequence). This CDR3 reads CASSLHGSSYEQYF. The CDR3 bases are TGTGCCAGCAGCTTGCACGGGAGCTCCTACGAGCAGTACTTC.

The gene calls are TRBV30 and TRBJ2-7; 10 nucleotides match TRBD2. The germline CDR1 and CDR2 sequences are GTSNPN and SVGIG (reference sequence). This CDR3 spans 14 amino acids. V lost 2 bases and J lost 0; bases outside the gene matches: 1. In DNA, the CDR3 is TGTGCCTGGAGTTCTAGCGGGAGCTCCTACGAGCAGTACTTC. This sequence encodes CAWSSSGSSYEQYF.

The chain combines TRBV28 with TRBJ2-1; the match to TRBD1 covers 12 bases. There are 16 residues in the CDR3. Germline-derived CDR1 and CDR2 are MDHEN and SYDVKM. Germline trimming cut 6 bases from V and 3 bases from J; bases unmatched to any gene: 6. The CDR3 reads CASRGGQGAVYNEQFF. The CDR3 DNA is TGTGCCAGCAGGGGGGGACAGGGGGCTGTCTACAATGAGCAGTTCTTC.

V is TRBV7-9 and J is TRBJ1-2; 10 nucleotides align to TRBD1. Trimming took 7 bases from V and 7 from J; bases not matched to a gene: 12. This CDR3 comprises 15 residues. CDR1 and CDR2 from the germline V gene are SEHNR and FQNEAQ (reference sequence). This chain's CDR3 is CASTLTPGQGSGYTF. In nucleotides, the CDR3 is TGTGCCAGCACCCTGACCCCGGGACAGGGGAGTGGCTACACCTTC.

V usage is TRBV6-5 and J usage is TRBJ2-7, with 7 bases that match TRBD1. From germline, CDR1 is MNHEY and CDR2 SVGAGI. The CDR3 runs to 15 residues. V was clipped by 8 bases and J by 2 bases; unmatched bases: 12. CDR3 in amino acids: CASRERGGETYEQYF. For the CDR3, the DNA is TGTGCCAGCCGCGAGCGAGGGGGCGAGACCTACGAGCAGTACTTC.

The V gene is TRBV7-9, the J gene TRBJ2-5; D unclear. The CDR3 runs to 15 residues. The V gene's germline CDR1 is SEHNR and CDR2 FQNEAQ (reference sequence). V was pared by 2 bases and J by 3 bases, with 13 bases between. CDR3 in DNA: TGTGCCAGCAGCTTACGATTCGGAGTCGAAGAGACCCAGTACTTC. Protein: CASSLRFGVEETQYF.

The V gene is TRBV7-9, the J gene TRBJ2-1; TRBD2 might be the D (5 bases). CDR1 is SEHNR and CDR2 is FQNEAQ in the germline V gene (reference sequence). The V gene lost 4 bases and the J gene lost 3 bases, with 10 bases spanning the gap. The CDR3 is 14 amino acids. This CDR3 reads CASSSSTRYNEQFF. CDR3 in DNA: TGTGCCAGCAGCTCTAGCACCCGCTACAATGAGCAGTTCTTC.

J is TRBJ2-3 and V is TRBV19, with TRBD1 identical over 8 bases. Germline V gives CDR1 LNHDA, CDR2 SQIVND (reference sequence). The CDR3 sequence is 15 residues long. Losses at the gene ends were 3 bases for V and 2 bases for J; bases not matched to a gene: 4. The CDR3 loop is CASSIMDRDTDTQYF. The CDR3 coding sequence is TGTGCCAGTAGTATTATGGACAGGGACACAGATACGCAGTATTTT.

The chain couples TRBV25-1 to TRBJ2-3, with 10 positions matching TRBD2. The germline V gene has CDR1 MGHDK and CDR2 SYGVNS. The length of the CDR3 is 17 residues. V trimming: 3 bases; J trimming: 3 bases; junction bases outside the gene matches: 9. The CDR3 loop is CASSEGLSGRATDTQYF. DNA for the CDR3: TGTGCCAGCAGTGAGGGGCTCAGCGGGAGGGCAACAGATACGCAGTATTTT.

This clone was picked up one time. The CDR3 sequence is CASSAQLLAQSSYNEQFF. The CDR3 bases are TGTGCCAGCAGCGCCCAGTTGCTAGCGCAGAGCTCCTACAATGAGCAGTTCTTC. J is TRBJ2-1 and V is TRBV9, with D tentatively TRBD2 (6 bases). Trimming shortened V by 3 bases and J by 0 bases, and 19 bases separated the two germline ends. The CDR3 extends over 18 amino acids. Germline lookup yields CDR1 SGDLS and CDR2 YYNGEE. Using reference TRBV9 and TRBJ2-1 for the parts outside the CDR3, the full variable domain is DSGVTQTPKHLITATGQRVTLRCSPRSGDLSVYWYQQSLDQGLQFLIQYYNGEERAKGNILERFSAQQFPDLHSELNLSSLELGDSALYFCASSAQLLAQSSYNEQFFGPGTRLTVL.

The chain couples TRBV5-1 to TRBJ2-7; 8 nucleotides align to TRBD1. The length of the CDR3 is 15 residues. Germline V lookup: CDR1 SGHRS, CDR2 YFSETQ. The junction had 10 bases not matched to a gene; V was cut back by 4 bases and J by 4 bases. The CDR3 loop reads CASSRRDRSLYEQYF. The CDR3 region has the DNA TGCGCCAGCAGCCGTCGGGACAGGTCTCTTTACGAGCAGTACTTC.

The J gene is TRBJ2-3, the V gene TRBV7-9; 11 bases are a match to TRBD2. V was clipped by 5 bases and J by 6 bases; unmatched bases: 10. Germline CDR1 and CDR2: SEHNR and FQNEAQ (reference sequence). The CDR3 sequence is 16 residues long. The CDR3 protein is CASSDHLGLAVDTQYF. The CDR3 nucleotides read TGTGCCAGCAGCGACCATTTGGGACTAGCGGTGGATACGCAGTATTTT. The full variable domain, with the rest looked up from reference TRBV7-9 and TRBJ2-3, is DTGVSQNPRHKITKRGQNVTFRCDPISEHNRLYWYRQTLGQGPEFLTYFQNEAQLEKSRLLSDRFSAERPKGSFSTLEIQRTEQGDSAMYLCASSDHLGLAVDTQYFGPGTRLTVL.

The V call is TRBV28, the J call TRBJ1-5; 7 bases fit TRBD1. Germline lookup yields CDR1 MDHEN and CDR2 SYDVKM. CDR3 size: 15 residues. J gave up 2 bases and V 5 bases, and 6 bases lay outside the gene matches. CDR3 sequence: CASSPGGFGNQPQHF. The CDR3 DNA follows: TGTGCCAGCAGTCCAGGGGGGTTTGGCAATCAGCCCCAGCATTTT.

The chain combines TRBV5-1 with TRBJ1-1; 7 nucleotides align to TRBD1. Trimming took 0 bases from V and 1 from J; bases not matched to a gene: 0. The germline V gene encodes CDR1 SGHRS and CDR2 YFSETQ. There are 14 residues in the CDR3. In nucleotides, the CDR3 is TGCGCCAGCAGCTTGGCAGGGGGGAACACTGAAGCTTTCTTT. This gives the protein CASSLAGGNTEAFF.